Listed here are 2 T cell receptor beta chains from one sample, sequenced in a study of CD8+CD57+ T cells in acquired aplastic anemia. For CDR3 and TCR beta VDJ profiling, genomic DNA was the template used. TCRdb ran MiXCR on the reads and lists one entry per CDR3 protein. The repertoire holds around 150,000 distinct CDR3 sequences, with around 45% as singletons. Sequencing was performed on sorted CD4+, CD8+, or CD8+CD57+ T cells (not recorded which) from PBMCs. The receptors shown here come from a human donor in good health.

The chain uses TRBV5-6 and TRBJ1-1, with D possibly matching TRBD1 (5 bases). The germline V gene has CDR1 SGHDT and CDR2 YYEEEE. The CDR3 is made up of 17 amino acids. The V end lost 0 bases, the J end lost 0 bases, and 15 bases lay between the germline ends. The CDR3, as DNA: TGTGCCAGCAGCTTGGCTCTAGGGACGGACATGAACACTGAAGCTTTCTTT. Its protein is CASSLALGTDMNTEAFF.

This chain connects TRBV19 to TRBJ1-1; D possibly corresponds to TRBD1 (5 bases). The CDR3 sequence is 14 residues long. CDR1 and CDR2 (germline): LNHDA, SQIVND (reference sequence). The V end lost 6 bases, the J end lost 4 bases, and 15 bases lay between the germline ends. The CDR3 nucleotides are TGTGCCAGTAGCCACCTCGGTGGGGGCACTGAAGCTTTCTTT. Residues: CASSHLGGGTEAFF. The full variable domain, its missing parts supplied by reference TRBV19 and TRBJ1-1, is DGGITQSPKYLFRKEGQNVTLSCEQNLNHDAMYWYRQDPGQGLRLIYYSQIVNDFQKGDIAEGYSVSREKKESFPLTVTSAQKNPTAFYLCASSHLGGGTEAFFGQGTRLTVV.